These 25 T cell receptor beta chains were all obtained from the same sample, sequenced in a study of glioma-infiltrating T cells. Using RNA template, CDR3s of TCR alpha and beta were amplified with iRepertoire arm-PCR. TCRdb processed the multiplex PCR reads anew with MiXCR; each CDR3 protein has one entry. The sample shows 400,000 or so distinct CDR3 sequences, 35% to 45% of them seen only once. The material sequenced was glioma tissue, nonneoplastic brain tissue, or PBMCs (not recorded which). The source is a human donor with low-grade glioma or glioblastoma, undergoing nonglioma brain surgery, or in good health (not recorded which).

In regard to this clonotype: A junction end diverges from the germline sequence, so it may reflect a read error. The V and J genes are TRBV6-2 or TRBV6-3 and TRBJ1-5; TRBD1 matches at 9 bases. The V gene's germline CDR1 is MNHEY and CDR2 SVGEGT. This CDR3 has 18 residues. The CDR3 sequence: CASSADRGPAYSNRPQHF. In DNA form, the CDR3 reads TGTGCCAGCAGCGCGGACAGGGGCCCTGCTTATAGCAATCGGCCCCAGCATTTT.

Details on this clonotype: It may be a read error: a sequence one base away is much more abundant. The chain combines TRBV27 with TRBJ2-7; D may correspond to TRBD1 or TRBD2 (5 bases each). The germline V gene encodes CDR1 MNHEY and CDR2 SMNVEV (reference sequence). CDR3 length: 12 residues. In nucleotides, the CDR3 is TGTGCCAGCAGGAGGGGTTCCTACGGGCAGTACTTC. It yields the protein CASRRGSYGQYF.

Note on this clonotype: As the CDR3 is not closed by the conserved phenylalanine or tryptophan, this likely results from a read error. The rearrangement joins TRBV28 to TRBJ2-7; TRBD2 matches 7 bases. V trimming: 3 bases; J trimming: 0 bases; junction bases outside the gene matches: 11. The CDR3 has 17 residues. Looked up from germline, CDR1 is MDHEN and CDR2 is SYDVKM. The CDR3 DNA sequence: TGTGCCAGCAGTTTTTGGCTAGCGGATTTCAGCTCCTACGAGCAGTACCTC. This translates into CASSFWLADFSSYEQYL.

The V and J genes are TRBV19 and TRBJ2-1; no definite D call. The CDR3 spans 8 residues. The germline V gene encodes CDR1 LNHDA and CDR2 SQIVND (reference sequence). Trimming removed 9 bases from V and 7 bases from J, with 1 base in between. This CDR3 is CARNEQFF. The DNA of the CDR3 is TGTGCCAGAAATGAGCAGTTCTTC. Variable domain in full (rest from reference TRBV19 and TRBJ2-1): DGGITQSPKYLFRKEGQNVTLSCEQNLNHDAMYWYRQDPGQGLRLIYYSQIVNDFQKGDIAEGYSVSREKKESFPLTVTSAQKNPTAFYLCARNEQFFGPGTRLTVL.

The gene calls are TRBV2 and TRBJ2-7, with D hard to call. The length of the CDR3 is 13 residues. Germline CDR1 and CDR2: SNHLY and FYNNEI. V was pared by 4 bases and J by 6 bases, with 13 bases between. The CDR3 DNA reads as TGTGCCAGCAGTGTAGACGTTTTCGGCGAGCAGTACTTC. The encoded protein is CASSVDVFGEQYF.

V is TRBV2 and J is TRBJ2-7; 8 bases agree with TRBD1. After removal of 1 base from V and 5 bases from J, the junction contained 7 bases not matched to a gene. This CDR3 has 15 residues. The germline V gene has CDR1 SNHLY and CDR2 FYNNEI. The CDR3 loop reads CASSEEAGGFDEQYF. CDR3 DNA sequence: TGTGCCAGCAGTGAAGAAGCAGGGGGCTTCGACGAGCAGTACTTC.

In its sample, this clonotype was seen a few times. The genes are TRBV27 and TRBJ2-6; D gene unclear. Trimming pared 2 bases from V and 0 bases from J, leaving 8 bases between. The germline V gene encodes CDR1 MNHEY and CDR2 SMNVEV (reference sequence). This CDR3 contains 16 residues. This CDR3 reads CASSLVGFSGANVLTF. CDR3 DNA: TGTGCCAGCAGTTTAGTGGGGTTCTCTGGGGCCAACGTCCTGACTTTC.

The table lists this clonotype with a few counts. V is TRBV7-2 and J is TRBJ2-7; D is perhaps TRBD1 or TRBD2 (6 bases each). The V gene lost 5 bases and the J gene lost 4 bases, with 15 bases spanning the gap. From germline, CDR1 is SGHTA and CDR2 FQGNSA. The CDR3 extends over 14 amino acids. CDR3 sequence (DNA): TGTGCCAGCAGCACAAGCCGGGGGCGGTACGAGCAGTACTTC. Protein sequence: CASSTSRGRYEQYF.

This clonotype was found many times. The V call is TRBV28, the J call TRBJ1-2, with 7 nucleotides matching TRBD1. The junction had 5 bases not matched to a gene; V was cut back by 3 bases and J by 4 bases. CDR1 is MDHEN, CDR2 SYDVKM, per germline. The CDR3 is 14 amino acids. CDR3 residues: CASSFPTGAYGYTF. In nucleotides, the CDR3 is TGTGCCAGCAGTTTCCCCACAGGGGCCTATGGCTACACCTTC.

Points on this clonotype: A clone one base away is much larger, so this may be a read error. This sequence joins TRBV6-1 and TRBJ2-7; D is unclear. This CDR3 contains 13 residues. Trimming pared 4 bases from V and 0 bases from J, leaving 7 bases between. The germline V gene has CDR1 MNHNS and CDR2 SASEGT. The CDR3: CASSVGPSYEQYF. The CDR3 bases are TGTGCCAGCAGTGTCGGCCCCTCCTACGAGCAGTACTTC.

Notes on this clonotype: The junction departs from the called germline gene at one end, perhaps through a read error. The rearrangement joins TRBV20-1 to TRBJ2-1; 9 nucleotides agree with TRBD2. Germline loops: CDR1 DFQATT, CDR2 SNEGSKA (reference sequence). The CDR3 is 14 amino acids. As DNA, the CDR3 is TGCAGTGCTAACAAGGCTAGCGGGATCAATAAGCAGTTCTTC. Translated, it gives CSANKASGINKQFF.

The chain joins TRBV25-1 to TRBJ2-7; D is possibly TRBD1 (7 bases). V gave up 8 bases and J gave up 6 bases, with 14 bases separating them. In germline, CDR1 is MGHDK, CDR2 SYGVNS. CDR3 length: 12 amino acids. The CDR3 DNA is TGTGCCAGCGGGGCGGGACAGTTCGAGCAGTACTTC. It translates to CASGAGQFEQYF.

V usage is TRBV7-2 and J usage is TRBJ2-5; maybe TRBD2 (5 bases). Germline CDR1 reads SGHTA; CDR2 reads FQGNSA. V was cut by 1 base and J by 2 bases, with 23 bases left in between. This CDR3 contains 19 residues. CDR3 amino acids: CASSLVAGYWTGVQETQYF. Here the CDR3 DNA reads TGTGCCAGCAGCTTAGTGGCCGGGTACTGGACTGGGGTACAAGAGACCCAGTACTTC.

Notes on this clonotype: Possible read error: a much larger clone is one base away. The V call is TRBV7-2, the J call TRBJ2-3, with 8 bases that match TRBD2. Trimming removed 7 bases from V and 2 bases from J; junction bases left unmatched: 8. This CDR3 region has 15 residues. The germline V gene has CDR1 SGHTA and CDR2 FQGNSA. The CDR3 DNA is TGTGCCAGCACCCACGAACTAGCGGCCACAGATACGCAGTATTTT. Its protein is CASTHELAATDTQYF.

Note on this clonotype: An end of the junction does not agree with germline; a read error may underlie this. The V and J genes are TRBV7-8 and TRBJ2-7, with D perhaps TRBD2 (6 bases). This CDR3 region has 13 residues. Germline V gives CDR1 SGHVS, CDR2 FQNEAQ. The CDR3 spells CASSYRDSHEQYF. The CDR3 DNA sequence: TGTGCCAGCAGCTACCGGGACTCCCACGAGCAGTACTTC.

The chain combines TRBV15 with TRBJ1-2; TRBD1 is a possible D gene (5 bases). Germline V gene sequence: CDR1 LNHNV, CDR2 YYDKDF (reference sequence). Trimming pared 9 bases from V and 4 bases from J, leaving 15 bases between. This CDR3 contains 13 residues. The CDR3 region has the DNA TGTGCCACAAGCGGGGCGGTCAGCTATGGCTACACCTTC. It encodes CATSGAVSYGYTF. The whole variable domain, remainder taken from reference TRBV15 and TRBJ1-2, is DAMVIQNPRYQVTQFGKPVTLSCSQTLNHNVMYWYQQKSSQAPKLLFHYYDKDFNNEADTPDNFQSRRPNTSFCFLDIRSPGLGDTAMYLCATSGAVSYGYTFGSGTRLTVV.

V and J are TRBV20-1 and TRBJ2-5; D perhaps matches TRBD2 (6 bases). The CDR3 loop spans 14 amino acids. The V and J ends lost 1 base and 5 bases respectively, with 14 bases between them. The V gene's germline CDR1 is DFQATT and CDR2 SNEGSKA (reference sequence). The CDR3 protein is CSARGRWRGETQYF. DNA of the CDR3: TGCAGTGCTAGAGGCCGGTGGCGGGGCGAGACCCAGTACTTC.

The rearrangement joins TRBV2 to TRBJ1-5; 8 bases map to TRBD1. The CDR3 loop spans 18 amino acids. CDR1 and CDR2 from the germline V gene are SNHLY and FYNNEI. Losses at the gene ends were 4 bases for V and 0 bases for J; bases not matched to a gene: 11. CDR3 residues: CASSVMWTGSNSNQPQHF. CDR3 DNA sequence: TGTGCCAGCAGTGTCATGTGGACAGGGTCTAATAGCAATCAGCCCCAGCATTTT.

This rearrangement joins TRBV10-1 to TRBJ1-6; D not resolved. The CDR3 has 16 residues. V was clipped by 4 bases and J by 7 bases, with 17 bases between them. The germline gives CDR1 WNHNN, CDR2 SYGVQD (reference sequence). The CDR3 reads CASSGTPGGGNSPLHF. DNA of the CDR3: TGCGCCAGCAGTGGGACTCCGGGCGGAGGGAATTCACCCCTCCACTTT.

The sample holds one count of this clonotype. It may be a read error: a sequence one base away is much more abundant. This rearrangement joins TRBV20-1 to TRBJ2-3; D might be TRBD2 (5 bases). The germline V gene encodes CDR1 DFQATT and CDR2 SNEGSKA (reference sequence). The CDR3 sequence is 14 residues long. CDR3 DNA: TGCACTGCTAGTGGCCCAGCGGGCACAGATACGCAGTATTTT. It codes for CTASGPAGTDTQYF.

On this clonotype: This may arise from a read error, as a much more abundant clone is one base away. This chain connects TRBV27 to TRBJ2-1; 8 positions agree with TRBD1. The CDR3 sequence is 17 residues long. From germline, CDR1 is MNHEY and CDR2 SMNVEV (reference sequence). CDR3 nucleotide sequence: TGTGCCAGCAGCCACGGGACAGGCCAAAGCTCCTACAATGATCAGTTCTTC. This encodes CASSHGTGQSSYNDQFF.

The chain employs TRBV19 and TRBJ1-1; a possible D gene is TRBD1 (6 bases). V lost 5 bases, J lost 7 bases, and 20 bases lay in between. The CDR3 has 15 residues. Germline loops: CDR1 LNHDA, CDR2 SQIVND (reference sequence). The CDR3 loop is CASSHTPQGINEAFF. CDR3 nucleotides: TGTGCCAGTAGTCACACTCCACAGGGAATCAATGAAGCTTTCTTT.

This clonotype was picked up many times. V gene TRBV25-1 combines with J gene TRBJ1-1; D not certain. Germline loops: CDR1 MGHDK, CDR2 SYGVNS. This CDR3 has 12 amino acids. V lost 4 bases and J 3 bases, leaving 6 bases between the germline ends. The CDR3: CASSAFHTEAFF. The DNA for the CDR3 is TGTGCCAGCAGTGCCTTCCACACTGAAGCTTTCTTT.

This clonotype was seen many times. Written as DNA, the CDR3 is TGTGCCATCAGTCCCCTCTCCGGGAGATACTACGAGCAGTACTTC. Translation: CAISPLSGRYYEQYF. The V and J genes are TRBV10-3 and TRBJ2-7, with D possibly being TRBD2 (6 bases). CDR1 and CDR2 from the germline V gene are ENHRY and SYGVKD. The CDR3 contains 15 residues. V shed 5 bases and J shed 3 bases, with 17 bases lying between them.

This clonotype has only a few counts. J is TRBJ2-7 and V is TRBV6-1; tentatively, D is TRBD2 (7 bases). The CDR3 is 14 residues long. Trimming stripped 5 bases from V and 5 bases from J, with 16 bases between. The germline V gene encodes CDR1 MNHNS and CDR2 SASEGT. CDR3 sequence (DNA): TGTGCCAGCAGTCGCCCGGGGGGCGGGAACGAGCAGTACTTC. Protein: CASSRPGGGNEQYF.